This passage covers 12 T cell receptor beta chains from one sample sequenced in a study of T cells in Graves' hyperthyroidism and ophthalmopathy. TCR beta CDR3 sequences were amplified from RNA transcripts. The study used the HTBI primer set for a first-round RT-PCR of the TCR CDR3. TCRdb independently ran MiXCR on the multiplex PCR reads; one entry per CDR3 protein. Among hundreds of thousands of distinct CDR3 sequences listed, 16% were seen once. Sample: blood. The receptors come from a woman in her 40s with Graves' ophthalmopathy.

This clonotype showed up many times. This chain joins TRBV7-8 and TRBJ2-7; TRBD1 or TRBD2 may be the D gene (5 bases each). Germline lookup yields CDR1 SGHVS and CDR2 FQNEAQ. V gave up 5 bases and J gave up 2 bases, with 16 bases separating them. The CDR3 loop spans 15 amino acids. CDR3 sequence: CASSVNWDRTYEQYF. The CDR3 DNA follows: TGTGCCAGCAGCGTAAACTGGGACCGTACCTACGAGCAGTACTTC.

This sequence joins TRBV4-1 and TRBJ1-5; TRBD1 aligns across 7 bases. There are 17 residues in the CDR3. The junction had 13 bases not matched to a gene; V was cut back by 3 bases and J by 5 bases. In germline, CDR1 is MGHRA, CDR2 YSYEKL. This CDR3 is CASSQGPGGWGYQPQHF. The CDR3, as DNA: TGCGCCAGCAGCCAGGGGCCAGGGGGGTGGGGGTATCAGCCCCAGCATTTT.

The chain employs TRBV5-4 and TRBJ2-3; 10 bases map to TRBD2. CDR3 length equals 15 residues. V dropped 4 bases and J dropped 5; count of bases not matched to a gene: 7. Germline V gene data show CDR1 as SGHNT and CDR2 as YYREEE (reference sequence). CDR3 in amino acids: CASSKEERGGDTQYF. DNA of the CDR3: TGTGCCAGCAGCAAAGAGGAGCGGGGGGGAGATACGCAGTATTTT.

This clonotype was detected many times. V usage is TRBV5-1 and J usage is TRBJ2-1, with TRBD2 matching over 9 bases. Trimming cost V 6 bases and J 2 bases; bases outside gene matches: 6. The germline V gene has CDR1 SGHRS and CDR2 YFSETQ. CDR3 length: 15 amino acids. CDR3 coding DNA: TGCGCCAGCAAGGAGGGCGGGAGGGCCTACAATGAGCAGTTCTTC. This gives the protein CASKEGGRAYNEQFF.

This clonotype occurred many times. CDR3 sequence reads: CASKLAEGSDTQYF. The CDR3, as DNA: TGTGCCAGCAAACTAGCGGAAGGGTCAGATACGCAGTATTTT. This chain links TRBV2 with TRBJ2-3; TRBD2 aligns across 8 bases. Trimming at V came to 7 bases and at J to 4 bases, leaving 7 bases not matched to a gene. The germline gives CDR1 SNHLY, CDR2 FYNNEI. CDR3 length: 14 amino acids.

This clonotype was recorded at least ten times. J is TRBJ1-6 and V is TRBV5-6, with TRBD1 matching 10 bases. CDR1 is SGHDT, CDR2 YYEEEE, per germline. This CDR3 has 16 residues. The V segment lost 4 bases and the J segment 3 bases; nucleotides outside the gene matches: 4. The CDR3 is CASSRQGADYNSPLHF. The CDR3 region has the DNA TGTGCCAGCAGCCGACAGGGGGCCGACTATAATTCACCCCTCCACTTT.

Remarks on this clonotype: Given a much more abundant clone one base away, this may be a read error. V and J are TRBV6-2 or TRBV6-3 and TRBJ2-7, with 7 nucleotides matching TRBD1. The CDR3 runs to 16 residues. V gave up 4 bases and J gave up 6 bases; unmatched junction bases: 15. Germline CDR1 reads MNHEY; CDR2 reads SVGEGT. The CDR3 nucleotides are TGTGCCAGCAGTTGCTCGAGGGGGAATAAGGGGGCCGAGCAGTACTTC. It codes for CASSCSRGNKGAEQYF.

This clonotype was found a few times. The V and J genes are TRBV28 and TRBJ2-6, with D maybe TRBD1 (5 bases). This CDR3 has 18 amino acids. The germline V gene encodes CDR1 MDHEN and CDR2 SYDVKM. V gave up 5 bases and J gave up 1 base, with 18 bases separating them. DNA for the CDR3: TGTGCCAGCAGTAACCTCGGACACCTAGTATCTGGGGCCAACGTCCTGACTTTC. Protein sequence: CASSNLGHLVSGANVLTF. The full variable domain, its missing parts supplied by reference TRBV28 and TRBJ2-6, is DVKVTQSSRYLVKRTGEKVFLECVQDMDHENMFWYRQDPGLGLRLIYFSYDVKMKEKGDIPEGYSVSREKKERFSLILESASTNQTSMYLCASSNLGHLVSGANVLTFGAGSRLTVL.

The chain couples TRBV19 to TRBJ1-1, with a possible D match to TRBD1 (5 bases). CDR1 LNHDA and CDR2 SQIVND come from the germline V gene (reference sequence). The CDR3 runs 13 residues. Trimming stripped 5 bases from V and 8 bases from J, with 15 bases between. The CDR3 DNA reads TGTGCCAGTAGTTCCCGACCTGAGGGGGAAGCTTTCTTT. Amino acids: CASSSRPEGEAFF. Based on the CDR3 plus reference TRBV19 and TRBJ1-1, the full variable domain is DGGITQSPKYLFRKEGQNVTLSCEQNLNHDAMYWYRQDPGQGLRLIYYSQIVNDFQKGDIAEGYSVSREKKESFPLTVTSAQKNPTAFYLCASSSRPEGEAFFGQGTRLTVV.

This clonotype has only a few counts. The genes are TRBV28 and TRBJ1-6; TRBD1 matches at 10 bases. This CDR3 comprises 15 residues. Germline V gene lookup returns CDR1 MDHEN and CDR2 SYDVKM. V trimming: 6 bases; J trimming: 5 bases; junction bases outside the gene matches: 4. The CDR3, as DNA: TGTGCCAGCAGCGGGACAGGGGCCCATAATTCACCCCTCCACTTT. The encoded protein is CASSGTGAHNSPLHF.

Many counts were recorded for this clonotype. Germline and junction disagree at one end, which may indicate a read error. This rearrangement joins TRBV2 to TRBJ2-3; 7 bases fit TRBD1. The CDR3 is made up of 15 amino acids. Germline CDR1 SNHLY, CDR2 FYNNEI. CDR3 nucleotide sequence: TGTGCCAGCAGGGAAGGGGGCCCCGAGACAGATACGCAGTATTTT. Protein: CASREGGPETDTQYF. Based on the CDR3 plus reference TRBV2 and TRBJ2-3, the full variable domain is EPEVTQTPSHQVTQMGQEVILRCVPISNHLYFYWYRQILGQKVEFLVSFYNNEISEKSEIFDDQFSVERPDGSNFTLKIRSTKLEDSAMYFCASREGGPETDTQYFGPGTRLTVL.

The rearrangement joins TRBV7-3 to TRBJ2-2; 8 bases are shared with TRBD1. V gave up 3 bases and J gave up 2 bases; unmatched junction bases: 5. The CDR3 has 16 amino acids. The germline V gene encodes CDR1 SGHTA and CDR2 FQGTGA. The CDR3 bases are TGTGCCAGCAGCTTGGGCAGGGGGCGCAACACCGGGGAGCTGTTTTTT. Amino acid sequence: CASSLGRGRNTGELFF.